These T cell receptor beta chains were read from a single sample in a study of blood T cell repertoires in COVID-19. Only in-frame clones appear in the TCRdb table, and some are missing; sequencing was by immunoSEQ multiplex PCR. The table records about 100,000 clones, approximately 86% of them present only once. Specimen: peripheral blood. These receptors were taken from a human donor in a cohort sampled during active COVID-19. Both conserved end residues are part of each CDR3. Fields, in order: J gene, V gene, clone size, D gene, CDR3 DNA, CDR3 protein. D genes are given only for firm matches. A row's size may be missing; if present it is once, few, many or a size class.

J: TRBJ1-5; V: TRBV20-1; size: -; D: -; DNA: TGCAGTGCTAGTCCCGGAGCCCTTTATAGCAATCAGCCCCAGCATTTT; CDR3: CSASPGALYSNQPQHF
J: TRBJ1-5; V: TRBV15; size: -; D: -; DNA: TGTGCCACCAGCAGCGCCTCCGACTATCAGCCCCAGCATTTT; CDR3: CATSSASDYQPQHF
J: TRBJ2-4; V: TRBV18; size: -; D: -; DNA: TGTGCCAGCTCACCTCAGGCCAAAAACATTCAGTACTTC; CDR3: CASSPQAKNIQYF
J: TRBJ1-5; V: TRBV2; size: -; D: -; DNA: TGTGCCAGCAGTGAGGTAGCCGTCGGGCCCCAGCATTTT; CDR3: CASSEVAVGPQHF
J: TRBJ1-5; V: TRBV7-2; size: -; D: TRBD1; DNA: TGTGCCAGCAGACAGGGGGCTAGTCAGCCCCAGCATTTT; CDR3: CASRQGASQPQHF
J: TRBJ1-5; V: TRBV19; size: -; D: -; DNA: TGTGCCAGTAGTATAGATCTGCGGGAGGGAGGGGACAATCAGCCCCAGCATTTT; CDR3: CASSIDLREGGDNQPQHF
J: TRBJ1-5; V: TRBV15; size: few; D: -; DNA: TGTGCCACCAGCAGAGGTCTTATAAATCAGCCCCAGCATTTT; CDR3: CATSRGLINQPQHF
J: TRBJ2-2; V: TRBV15; size: -; D: TRBD2; DNA: TGTGCCACCAGCAGAGCGGGGGGTGCAGGAGGCGCGCTGTTTTTT; CDR3: CATSRAGGAGGALFF
J: TRBJ1-2; V: TRBV28; size: -; D: TRBD1; DNA: TGTGCCAGCAAACGCACAGGGGGCCATGGCTACACCTTC; CDR3: CASKRTGGHGYTF
J: TRBJ2-7; V: TRBV6-5; size: -; D: TRBD1; DNA: TGTGCCAGCAGTCGTTTAGAGGGACAGGGCTACGAGCAGTACTTC; CDR3: CASSRLEGQGYEQYF
J: TRBJ2-2; V: TRBV4-1; size: -; D: -; DNA: TGCGCCAGCAGCCAAGAAACGAGCGTCGCGAACACCGGGGAGCTGTTTTTT; CDR3: CASSQETSVANTGELFF
J: TRBJ1-5; V: TRBV5-1; size: -; D: -; DNA: TGCGCCAGCAGCTTGGCCGGGAGGGGGGAGCCCCAGCATTTT; CDR3: CASSLAGRGEPQHF
J: TRBJ1-3; V: TRBV2; size: -; D: -; DNA: TGTGCCAGCATGAGGGTAGTCTCTGGAAACACCATATATTTT; CDR3: CASMRVVSGNTIYF
J: TRBJ2-7; V: TRBV20-1; size: -; D: -; DNA: TGCAGTCTAGACGAGCAGTACTTC; CDR3: CSLDEQYF
J: TRBJ1-2; V: TRBV7-9; size: -; D: -; DNA: TGTGCCAGCACCCTTTTAGGTGCGGGCGGCTACACCTTC; CDR3: CASTLLGAGGYTF
J: TRBJ1-3; V: TRBV5-4; size: -; D: TRBD1; DNA: TGTGCCAGCAGAGATCAAGGGGACAGAGCCTCTGGTGGCACCATATATTTT; CDR3: CASRDQGDRASGGTIYF
J: TRBJ2-5; V: TRBV25-1; size: -; D: -; DNA: TGTGCCAGCAGTGAAGATGTGGGGCGCGATCTGACCCAGTACTTC; CDR3: CASSEDVGRDLTQYF
J: TRBJ2-3; V: TRBV21-1; size: -; D: -; DNA: TGTGCCAGCAGCCCGGTGGCGGGAGAACGGGATACGCAGTATTTT; CDR3: CASSPVAGERDTQYF
J: TRBJ2-5; V: TRBV10-3; size: -; D: -; DNA: TGTGCCATCAGTGAGTCGAATCGACTCGGTCAGTACTTC; CDR3: CAISESNRLGQYF
J: TRBJ2-7; V: TRBV7-2; size: -; D: TRBD2; DNA: TGTGCCAGCAGCTGGGCAGGGACTAGCAACTACGAGCAGTACTTC; CDR3: CASSWAGTSNYEQYF
J: TRBJ2-7; V: TRBV7-2; size: -; D: TRBD1; DNA: TGTGCCAGCAGCCCCCCGGGACAGCTCTACGAGCAGTACTTC; CDR3: CASSPPGQLYEQYF
J: TRBJ2-7; V: TRBV19; size: -; D: -; DNA: TGTGCCAGTAGTATAGCAGGTACATCCTACGAGCAGTACTTC; CDR3: CASSIAGTSYEQYF
J: TRBJ2-7; V: TRBV7-6; size: -; D: TRBD1; DNA: TGTGCCAGCAGACAGACAGGGTCGGGTTACGAGCAGTACTTC; CDR3: CASRQTGSGYEQYF
J: TRBJ2-4; V: TRBV20-1; size: -; D: TRBD1; DNA: TGCAGTGCTCGGGACAGCCCCATTCAGTACTTC; CDR3: CSARDSPIQYF
J: TRBJ2-5; V: TRBV5-1; size: -; D: TRBD2; DNA: TGCGCCAGCAGCTTGGTGGCTAGCGGGGGACAAGAGACCCAGTACTTC; CDR3: CASSLVASGGQETQYF
J: TRBJ2-3; V: TRBV6-5; size: -; D: TRBD2; DNA: TGTGCCAGTAGGGGGCTAGCGGGAGACACAGATACGCAGTATTTT; CDR3: CASRGLAGDTDTQYF
J: TRBJ1-1; V: TRBV4-2; size: -; D: -; DNA: TGTGCCAGCAGCCGGAAAGATACAGCTCTGAACACTGAAGCTTTCTTT; CDR3: CASSRKDTALNTEAFF